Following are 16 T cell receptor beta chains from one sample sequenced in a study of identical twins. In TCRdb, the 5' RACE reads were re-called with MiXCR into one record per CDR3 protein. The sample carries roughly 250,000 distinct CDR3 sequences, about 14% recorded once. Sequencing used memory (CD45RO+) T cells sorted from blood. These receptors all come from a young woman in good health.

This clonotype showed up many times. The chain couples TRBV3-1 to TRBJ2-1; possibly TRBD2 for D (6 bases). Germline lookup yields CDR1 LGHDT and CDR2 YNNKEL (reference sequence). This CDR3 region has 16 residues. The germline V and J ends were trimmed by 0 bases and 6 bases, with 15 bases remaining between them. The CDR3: CASSQDYGGGGNEQFF. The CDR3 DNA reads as TGTGCCAGCAGCCAAGATTACGGGGGTGGGGGCAATGAGCAGTTCTTC.

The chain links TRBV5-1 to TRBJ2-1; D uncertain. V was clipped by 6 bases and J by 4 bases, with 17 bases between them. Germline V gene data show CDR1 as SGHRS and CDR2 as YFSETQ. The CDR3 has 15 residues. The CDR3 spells CASTRTPNTYNEQFF. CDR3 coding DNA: TGCGCCAGCACCAGGACCCCCAATACATACAATGAGCAGTTCTTC.

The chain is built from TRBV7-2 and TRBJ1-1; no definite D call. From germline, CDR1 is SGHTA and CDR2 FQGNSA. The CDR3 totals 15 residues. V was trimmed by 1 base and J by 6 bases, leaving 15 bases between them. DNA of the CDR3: TGTGCCAGCAGCTTAGGGGGAAGGGTCCCCGCTGAAGCTTTCTTT. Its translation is CASSLGGRVPAEAFF.

CDR3 protein: CASSRQGVNTEAFF. CDR3 DNA: TGTGCCAGCAGCCGACAGGGGGTGAACACTGAAGCTTTCTTT. The gene calls are TRBV7-2 and TRBJ1-1, with 9 bases lining up with TRBD1. Losses at the gene ends were 5 bases for V and 0 bases for J; bases not matched to a gene: 1. In germline, CDR1 is SGHTA, CDR2 FQGNSA. The CDR3 consists of 14 residues.

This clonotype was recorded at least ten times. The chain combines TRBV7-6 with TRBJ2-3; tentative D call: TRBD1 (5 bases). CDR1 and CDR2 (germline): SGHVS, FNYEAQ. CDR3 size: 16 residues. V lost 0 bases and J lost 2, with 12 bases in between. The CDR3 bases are TGTGCCAGCAGCTTAGCACAGGACCTACCCACAGATACGCAGTATTTT. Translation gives CASSLAQDLPTDTQYF.

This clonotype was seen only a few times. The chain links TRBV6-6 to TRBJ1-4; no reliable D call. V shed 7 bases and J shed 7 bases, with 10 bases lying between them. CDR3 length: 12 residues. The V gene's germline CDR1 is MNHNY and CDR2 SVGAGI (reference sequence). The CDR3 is CASTRGSEKLFF. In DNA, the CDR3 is TGTGCCAGCACACGAGGGTCTGAAAAACTGTTTTTT.

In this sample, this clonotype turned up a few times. Here the CDR3 reads CASSEGTPAQYF. In DNA, the CDR3 is TGTGCCAGCAGTGAGGGGACACCGGCCCAGTACTTC. The genes are TRBV2 and TRBJ2-5, with a possible D match to TRBD1 (6 bases). The CDR3 spans 12 residues. Germline V CDR1 and CDR2: SNHLY, FYNNEI. Trimming took 3 bases from V and 9 from J, leaving 11 bases between them.

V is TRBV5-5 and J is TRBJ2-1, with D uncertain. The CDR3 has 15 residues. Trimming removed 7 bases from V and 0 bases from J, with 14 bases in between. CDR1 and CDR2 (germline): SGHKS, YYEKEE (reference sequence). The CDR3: CASGSGLSSYNEQFF. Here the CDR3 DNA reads TGTGCCAGCGGCTCTGGGCTCAGCTCCTACAATGAGCAGTTCTTC. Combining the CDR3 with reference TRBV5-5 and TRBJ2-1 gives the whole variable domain DAGVTQSPTHLIKTRGQQVTLRCSPISGHKSVSWYQQVLGQGPQFIFQYYEKEERGRGNFPDRFSARQFPNYSSELNVNALLLGDSALYLCASGSGLSSYNEQFFGPGTRLTVL.

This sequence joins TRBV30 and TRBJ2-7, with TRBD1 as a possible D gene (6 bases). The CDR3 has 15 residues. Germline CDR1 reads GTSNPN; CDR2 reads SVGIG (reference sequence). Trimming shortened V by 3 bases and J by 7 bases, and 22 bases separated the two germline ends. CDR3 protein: CAWRPGTTQGREQYF. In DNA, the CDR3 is TGTGCCTGGAGGCCGGGGACGACACAGGGAAGAGAGCAGTACTTC.

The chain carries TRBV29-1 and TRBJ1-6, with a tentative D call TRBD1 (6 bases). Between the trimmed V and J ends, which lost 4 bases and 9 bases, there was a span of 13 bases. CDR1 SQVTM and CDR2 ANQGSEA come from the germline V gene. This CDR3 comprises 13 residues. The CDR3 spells CSVGNRVGSPLHF. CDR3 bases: TGCAGCGTTGGCAACAGGGTGGGTTCACCCCTCCACTTT.

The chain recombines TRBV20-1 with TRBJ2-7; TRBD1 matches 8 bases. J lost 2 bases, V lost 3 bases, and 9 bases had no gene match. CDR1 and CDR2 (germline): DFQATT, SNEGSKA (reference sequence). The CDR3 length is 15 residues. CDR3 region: CSARRQGLPTYEQYF. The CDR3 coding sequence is TGCAGTGCTAGGAGACAGGGGCTTCCCACCTACGAGCAGTACTTC.

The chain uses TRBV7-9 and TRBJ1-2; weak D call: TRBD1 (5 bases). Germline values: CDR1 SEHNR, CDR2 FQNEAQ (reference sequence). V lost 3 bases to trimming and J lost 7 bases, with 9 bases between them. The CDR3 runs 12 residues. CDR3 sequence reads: CASSLGLGGYTF. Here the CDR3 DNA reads TGTGCCAGCAGCTTGGGACTCGGTGGCTACACCTTC. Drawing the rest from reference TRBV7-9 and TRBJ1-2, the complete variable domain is DTGVSQNPRHKITKRGQNVTFRCDPISEHNRLYWYRQTLGQGPEFLTYFQNEAQLEKSRLLSDRFSAERPKGSFSTLEIQRTEQGDSAMYLCASSLGLGGYTFGSGTRLTVV.

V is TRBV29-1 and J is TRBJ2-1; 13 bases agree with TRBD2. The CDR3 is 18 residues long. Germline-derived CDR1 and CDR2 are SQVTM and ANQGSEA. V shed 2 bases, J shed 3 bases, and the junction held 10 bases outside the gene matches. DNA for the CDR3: TGCAGCGTTGAAAGACTAGCGGGAGGCCGCGGAGGCTACAATGAGCAGTTCTTC. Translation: CSVERLAGGRGGYNEQFF.

CDR3 nucleotide sequence: TGCAGTGCCATCCCGGGAGCGAATTCACCCCTCCACTTT. It translates to CSAIPGANSPLHF. The J gene is TRBJ1-6, the V gene TRBV20-1; D ambiguous. Trimming removed 6 bases at V and 7 bases at J, with 13 bases between. CDR1 and CDR2 from the germline V gene are DFQATT and SNEGSKA (reference sequence). This CDR3 has 13 residues.

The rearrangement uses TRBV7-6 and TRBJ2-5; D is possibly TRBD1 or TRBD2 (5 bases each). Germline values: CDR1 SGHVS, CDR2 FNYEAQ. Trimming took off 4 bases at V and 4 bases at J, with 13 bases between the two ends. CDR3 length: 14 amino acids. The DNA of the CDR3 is TGTGCCAGCAGCTCCACTGGGGGTCCAGAGACCCAGTACTTC. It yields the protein CASSSTGGPETQYF.

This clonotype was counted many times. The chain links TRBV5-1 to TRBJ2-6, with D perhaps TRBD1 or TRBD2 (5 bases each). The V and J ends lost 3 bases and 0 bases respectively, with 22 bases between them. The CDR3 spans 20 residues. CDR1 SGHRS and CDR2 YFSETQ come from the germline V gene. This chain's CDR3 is CASSSLLPGRGASGANVLTF. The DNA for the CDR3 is TGCGCCAGCAGCTCCTTACTGCCGGGACGGGGAGCCTCTGGGGCCAACGTCCTGACTTTC.